This T cell receptor (beta chain) is drawn from a study of CD4 T cells in relation to SARS-CoV-2 and coronaviruses. Study as a whole: PBMCs were cultured with antigen for over nine days before TCR beta sequencing.

A note on this clone: Antigen specificity is unknown.

Clones were read by immunoSEQ multiplex PCR, and TCRdb kept only the in-frame ones, dropping some. The table shows some 30,000 clones, with 75% to 80% occurring only once. Before the COVID-19 pandemic, during about 2010-2018, CD4+ T cells were taken from unexposed donors. Isolation of CD4+ T cells took place after approximately 11 days in culture. As cell numbers allowed, unexposed-donor CD4+ T cells faced SARS-CoV-2 S/N and four cold-coronavirus spikes. CDR3 length: 18 residues. Germline V gives CDR1 SGHRS, CDR2 YFSETQ. V lost 0 bases to trimming and J lost 0 bases; unmatched junction nucleotides: 5.

The sample consisted of CD4+ T cells from PBMCs, cultured in vitro. The chain is built from TRBV5-1 and TRBJ2-5, with 13 positions matching TRBD2. The clonotype originates from a human donor in good health. CDR3 sequence reads: CASSLAYGTSGNQETQYF. The CDR3 DNA sequence: TGCGCCAGCAGCTTGGCCTATGGGACTAGCGGGAACCAAGAGACCCAGTACTTC.